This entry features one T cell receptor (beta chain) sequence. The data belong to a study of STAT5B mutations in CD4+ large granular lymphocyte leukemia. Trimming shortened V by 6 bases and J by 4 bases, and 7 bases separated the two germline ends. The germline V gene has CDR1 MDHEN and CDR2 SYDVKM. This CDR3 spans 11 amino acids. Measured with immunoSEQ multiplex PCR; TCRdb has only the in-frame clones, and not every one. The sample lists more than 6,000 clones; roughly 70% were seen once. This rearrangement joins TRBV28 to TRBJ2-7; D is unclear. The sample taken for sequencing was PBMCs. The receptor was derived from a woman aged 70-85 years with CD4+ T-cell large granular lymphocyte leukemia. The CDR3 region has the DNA TGTGCCAGCAGGCGACTTTACGAGCAGTACTTC. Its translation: CASRRLYEQYF.